This TCR beta chain was sequenced in a study of OX40 agonist ivuxolimab in advanced cancers. Trimming cost V 4 bases and J 2 bases, with 12 bases left between them. CDR1 and CDR2 from the germline V gene are SGDLS and YYNGEE. There are 14 residues in the CDR3. This clone has a count of ten or more. Profiled with immunoSEQ multiplex PCR; TCRdb holds only in-frame clones, not every one. The repertoire holds 80,000 to 95,000 clones, with about 83% as singletons. This sample comprised CD4+ or CD8+ T cells sorted from blood, obtained in a trial of the OX40 agonist ivuxolimab. The chain employs TRBV9 and TRBJ1-2, with D possibly being TRBD1 (5 bases). This clonotype was obtained from an adult with an advanced solid tumor such as melanoma, head and neck, liver or kidney cancer. The chain's CDR3 is CASSPDGGNYGYTF. CDR3 DNA: TGTGCCAGCAGCCCGGACGGGGGGAACTATGGCTACACCTTC.